This paragraph reports one TCR beta chain. Its antigen is unidentified. V lost 0 bases to trimming and J lost 5 bases, with 8 bases between them. Germline values: CDR1 SGHVS, CDR2 FNYEAQ. The CDR3 is 13 residues long. TCRdb keeps only in-frame clones here, not all; method: immunoSEQ multiplex PCR. The table has about 130,000 clones, around 95% seen once. This sample was included in a study of human thymus T cells. Resections removed during corrective heart surgery provided the thymus tissue used. Donation came from healthy Finnish infants having corrective surgery for congenital heart defects. Whole-study findings and limits: Related research described strongly overlapping thymic repertoires in unrelated people. Repertoires from thymus and blood appeared to show biased V and J gene usage.

The rearrangement uses TRBV7-6 and TRBJ2-7; tentative D call: TRBD2 (7 bases). This TCR was sampled from a boy in the first two years of life with a congenital heart defect but otherwise immunologically healthy. Sequenced sample: thymus tissue. The CDR3 coding sequence is TGTGCCAGCAGCTTAGCGGGGGGGCACGAGCAGTACTTC. Protein product: CASSLAGGHEQYF. Drawing the rest from reference TRBV7-6 and TRBJ2-7, the complete variable domain is GAGVSQSPRYKVTKRGQDVALRCDPISGHVSLYWYRQALGQGPEFLTYFNYEAQQDKSGLPNDRFSAERPEGSISTLTIQRTEQRDSAMYRCASSLAGGHEQYFGPGTRLTVT.